Presented here are 26 T cell receptor beta chains from one specimen sequenced in a study of blood T cells in healthy people across ages. The authors ran a second PCR of about 7 to 12 cycles using a sample-barcoded 5' primer and a J-beta primer mix. TCRdb re-derived calls from the 5' RACE reads in MiXCR, one entry per CDR3 protein. The table includes hundreds of thousands of distinct CDR3 sequences, roughly 29% detected once. What was sequenced was blood. The receptors originated from a woman aged 70 to 79 in good health.

This clonotype showed up just a few times. The V gene is TRBV12-3 or TRBV12-4, the J gene TRBJ2-1; D perhaps matches TRBD2 (5 bases). The CDR3 is 13 residues long. The V gene lost 7 bases and the J gene lost 12 bases, with 19 bases spanning the gap. CDR3 loop: CASNPSGGVAQFF. DNA of the CDR3: TGTGCCAGCAATCCGTCAGGAGGCGTGGCGCAGTTCTTC.

The rearrangement uses TRBV28 and TRBJ2-3, with 10 bases aligning to TRBD2. The CDR3 spans 14 residues. Trimming cost V 7 bases and J 5 bases; bases outside gene matches: 6. The V gene's germline CDR1 is MDHEN and CDR2 SYDVKM. CDR3 region: CASIGLAGVDTQYF. DNA for the CDR3: TGTGCCAGCATAGGGCTAGCGGGAGTAGATACGCAGTATTTT.

This clonotype turned up a few times. This chain connects TRBV28 to TRBJ2-7; 8 nucleotides align to TRBD1. CDR1 and CDR2 (germline): MDHEN, SYDVKM. CDR3 length: 14 residues. V was pared by 6 bases and J by 0 bases, with 4 bases of the junction left unmatched. This CDR3 is CASRRGQASYEQYF. The CDR3 nucleotides read TGTGCCAGCAGGCGGGGACAGGCCTCCTACGAGCAGTACTTC. The full variable domain, completed using reference TRBV28 and TRBJ2-7, is DVKVTQSSRYLVKRTGEKVFLECVQDMDHENMFWYRQDPGLGLRLIYFSYDVKMKEKGDIPEGYSVSREKKERFSLILESASTNQTSMYLCASRRGQASYEQYFGPGTRLTVT.

The genes are TRBV28 and TRBJ2-7, with D possibly being TRBD1 (6 bases). Germline values: CDR1 MDHEN, CDR2 SYDVKM. This CDR3 is built from 15 residues. Trimming shortened V by 6 bases and J by 1 base, and 16 bases separated the two germline ends. The CDR3 protein is CASSPTGIKSYEQYF. The DNA for the CDR3 is TGTGCCAGCAGCCCTACAGGGATTAAGTCCTACGAGCAGTACTTC. Full variable domain (rest looked up from reference TRBV28 and TRBJ2-7): DVKVTQSSRYLVKRTGEKVFLECVQDMDHENMFWYRQDPGLGLRLIYFSYDVKMKEKGDIPEGYSVSREKKERFSLILESASTNQTSMYLCASSPTGIKSYEQYFGPGTRLTVT.

The rearrangement uses TRBV4-2 and TRBJ2-1; D gene uncertain. The last part of the DNA fits TRBJ2-7 better; the J call may be wrong. Per germline, CDR1 LGHNA and CDR2 YNFKEQ. The CDR3 sequence is 14 residues long. In DNA form, the CDR3 reads TGTGCCAGCAGCCAAGATAGAGGCAGTTACGAGCAGTACTTC. Its protein product is CASSQDRGSYEQYF.

J is TRBJ1-2 and V is TRBV24-1; D is unclear. CDR1 is KGHDR, CDR2 SFDVKD, per germline. Trimming shortened V by 5 bases and J by 1 base, and 10 bases separated the two germline ends. The CDR3 has 14 residues. In DNA form, the CDR3 reads TGTGCCACCAGTGTCAAGGGATATAACTATGGCTACACCTTC. It codes for CATSVKGYNYGYTF.

The J gene is TRBJ2-5, the V gene TRBV20-1, with D possibly being TRBD2 (6 bases). CDR3 size: 15 residues. Germline values: CDR1 DFQATT, CDR2 SNEGSKA (reference sequence). The V end was cut by 6 bases, the J end by 4 bases, with 21 bases between. CDR3: CSASPVAALGETQYF. In DNA form, the CDR3 reads TGCAGTGCCTCCCCAGTAGCGGCCCTAGGAGAGACCCAGTACTTC.

The chain is built from TRBV5-5 and TRBJ1-1; D remains unclear. CDR1 is SGHKS, CDR2 YYEKEE, per germline (reference sequence). CDR3 length equals 14 residues. With 1 base removed from V and 1 base from J, the gap between germline ends came to 8 bases. The CDR3 region is CASSLSQANTEAFF. Here the CDR3 DNA reads TGTGCCAGCAGCTTGAGTCAGGCGAACACTGAAGCTTTCTTT.

This clonotype showed up just a few times. J is TRBJ1-3 and V is TRBV28; the D is unclear. The CDR3 is 15 residues long. The ends were cut back, 5 bases at V and 6 bases at J, with 17 bases in the middle. CDR1 is MDHEN and CDR2 is SYDVKM in the germline V gene. This CDR3 is CASSTPEGDKNTIYF. In DNA, the CDR3 is TGTGCCAGCAGTACCCCGGAGGGAGACAAAAACACCATATATTTT.

This clonotype was found a few times. This chain's CDR3 is CSPPTGNQETQYF. The CDR3 bases are TGCAGTCCCCCGACGGGGAACCAAGAGACCCAGTACTTC. The chain couples TRBV20-1 to TRBJ2-5; D is perhaps TRBD2 (5 bases). Looked up from germline, CDR1 is DFQATT and CDR2 is SNEGSKA (reference sequence). The CDR3 extends over 13 amino acids. Trimming stripped 8 bases from V and 0 bases from J, with 13 bases between.

The chain combines TRBV28 with TRBJ1-5, with D possibly being TRBD1 (6 bases). This CDR3 comprises 14 residues. V gave up 6 bases and J gave up 6 bases, with 15 bases separating them. CDR1 is MDHEN, CDR2 SYDVKM, per germline. The CDR3 DNA reads as TGTGCCAGCAGCTCTAACCGGGGGCTTCAGCCCCAGCATTTT. Its protein is CASSSNRGLQPQHF.

This clonotype appeared a few times. V usage is TRBV20-1 and J usage is TRBJ2-1, with TRBD2 matching 9 bases. The CDR3 consists of 15 residues. Trimming removed 5 bases from V and 10 bases from J; junction bases left unmatched: 15. In germline, CDR1 is DFQATT, CDR2 SNEGSKA (reference sequence). DNA for the CDR3: TGCAGTGCTCCACCGACTAGCGGAACGGTTTGGGAGCAGTTCTTC. Translated: CSAPPTSGTVWEQFF.

The chain is built from TRBV7-4 and TRBJ2-1, with 8 bases fitting TRBD1. The V segment lost 5 bases and the J segment 4 bases; nucleotides outside the gene matches: 10. The germline gives CDR1 SGHVT, CDR2 SQSDAQ. The CDR3 consists of 16 residues. The CDR3 loop reads CASSLRDRGAYNEQFF. The CDR3 bases are TGTGCCAGCAGCCTTAGAGACAGGGGAGCGTACAATGAGCAGTTCTTC.

This clonotype was seen just once. The genes are TRBV9 and TRBJ2-3; D is unresolved. Per germline, CDR1 SGDLS and CDR2 YYNGEE. This CDR3 comprises 15 residues. Trimming removed 0 bases at V and 0 bases at J, with 8 bases between. The chain's CDR3 is CASSVGPPSTDTQYF. CDR3 bases: TGTGCCAGCAGCGTAGGGCCACCTAGCACAGATACGCAGTATTTT.

The chain is built from TRBV5-4 and TRBJ2-5; 8 bases align to TRBD1. The CDR3 has 14 residues. The V and J ends lost 4 bases and 1 base, in that order; junction bases with no gene match: 3. Germline V gene data show CDR1 as SGHNT and CDR2 as YYREEE (reference sequence). In nucleotides, the CDR3 is TGTGCCAGCAGCCGGGACAGGTTCCAAGAGACCCAGTACTTC. Amino acid sequence: CASSRDRFQETQYF.

This clonotype showed up just a few times. This chain uses TRBV28 with TRBJ2-7, with 9 bases lining up with TRBD1. The V gene's germline CDR1 is MDHEN and CDR2 SYDVKM. The CDR3 consists of 15 residues. J lost 4 bases, V lost 7 bases, and 11 bases had no gene match. The CDR3 DNA reads as TGTGCCAGCACGACAATGGGGGACAGGGTTTACGAGCAGTACTTC. Translating gives CASTTMGDRVYEQYF.

The chain joins TRBV9 to TRBJ1-6; the D is unclear. V was cut by 3 bases and J by 2 bases, with 3 bases left in between. From germline, CDR1 is SGDLS and CDR2 YYNGEE. The CDR3 loop spans 13 amino acids. The CDR3 coding sequence is TGTGCCAGCAGCGCGACCTATAATTCACCCCTCCACTTT. This encodes CASSATYNSPLHF. Full variable domain (missing parts from reference TRBV9 and TRBJ1-6): DSGVTQTPKHLITATGQRVTLRCSPRSGDLSVYWYQQSLDQGLQFLIQYYNGEERAKGNILERFSAQQFPDLHSELNLSSLELGDSALYFCASSATYNSPLHFGNGTRLTVT.

The chain is built from TRBV20-1 and TRBJ2-3, with a possible D match to TRBD1 (5 bases). The V and J ends lost 5 bases and 1 base respectively, with 7 bases between them. This CDR3 spans 12 amino acids. Germline assignment: CDR1 DFQATT and CDR2 SNEGSKA (reference sequence). CDR3 DNA: TGCAGTGCTCAACAGGGCACAGATACGCAGTATTTT. Amino acid sequence: CSAQQGTDTQYF.

The V gene is TRBV27, the J gene TRBJ2-5, with 10 bases aligning to TRBD2. The CDR3 has 15 amino acids. Germline V lookup: CDR1 MNHEY, CDR2 SMNVEV (reference sequence). V lost 6 bases to trimming and J lost 5 bases; unmatched junction nucleotides: 9. CDR3 region: CASRIVAGGLETQYF. CDR3 coding DNA: TGTGCCAGCAGAATTGTAGCGGGAGGATTGGAGACCCAGTACTTC.

This clonotype was counted only a few times. The chain couples TRBV5-6 to TRBJ2-1; 10 bases match TRBD2. V trimming: 2 bases; J trimming: 3 bases; junction bases outside the gene matches: 5. The CDR3 has 16 amino acids. Germline assignment: CDR1 SGHDT and CDR2 YYEEEE. CDR3 coding DNA: TGTGCCAGCAGCTTTCTAGGGACTAGCGTCTACAATGAGCAGTTCTTC. As protein: CASSFLGTSVYNEQFF.

Only a few counts were recorded for this clonotype. A read error may produce the germline difference seen at one junction end. V and J are TRBV12-3 or TRBV12-4 and TRBJ1-5, with TRBD1 matching over 8 bases. The CDR3 has 14 amino acids. CDR3 coding DNA: TGTGCCAGCAGCCAGGGGGCTAGTGTTCAGCCCCGGCATTTT. Translated: CASSQGASVQPRHF.

This clonotype was counted between two and nine times. Here the CDR3 reads CASLGTGLSEQYF. CDR3 sequence (DNA): TGTGCCAGCCTCGGGACAGGGTTGAGCGAGCAGTACTTC. The genes are TRBV25-1 and TRBJ2-7, with TRBD1 matching over 9 bases. The CDR3 is made up of 13 amino acids. With V trimmed by 8 bases and J by 6 bases, 8 bases remained unmatched. The germline gives CDR1 MGHDK, CDR2 SYGVNS.

With respect to this clonotype: The junction departs from germline at one end; a sequencing error may be responsible. V gene TRBV7-7 combines with J gene TRBJ2-3; TRBD2 agrees at 10 bases. Germline values: CDR1 SSHAT, CDR2 FNYEAQ (reference sequence). The CDR3 length is 16 residues. The CDR3 loop reads CASSSGTSAFTDTQYF. The CDR3 coding sequence is TGTGCTAGCAGCTCCGGGACTAGCGCCTTCACAGATACGCAGTATTTT.

CDR3 amino acids: CASLRTSVYTDTQYF. The CDR3 region has the DNA TGTGCCAGCCTTAGGACTAGTGTATACACAGATACGCAGTATTTT. The V gene is TRBV7-2, the J gene TRBJ2-3; 7 positions agree with TRBD2. The CDR3 runs 15 residues. Germline trimming cut 8 bases from V and 2 bases from J; bases unmatched to any gene: 10. Germline-derived CDR1 and CDR2 are SGHTA and FQGNSA.

This CDR3 reads CASSLGSAGGELFF. CDR3 nucleotides: TGTGCCAGCAGCTTAGGCTCCGCGGGAGGGGAGCTGTTTTTT. This chain connects TRBV7-9 to TRBJ2-2; maybe TRBD2 (6 bases). The CDR3 sequence is 14 residues long. Germline-derived CDR1 and CDR2 are SEHNR and FQNEAQ (reference sequence). The germline V and J ends were trimmed by 1 base and 8 bases, with 11 bases remaining between them.

The table lists this clonotype with a count of one. One end of the junction fails to match germline, which may point to a read error. The J gene is TRBJ2-7, the V gene TRBV4-2; D could derive from TRBD1 or TRBD2 (5 bases each). Germline V gene lookup returns CDR1 LGHNA and CDR2 YNFKEQ. The CDR3 runs to 14 residues. Here the CDR3 DNA reads TGTGCCAGCAGCCAAGACGTCATTCGCAGGGAGCGGTACTTC. Its protein is CASSQDVIRRERYF.